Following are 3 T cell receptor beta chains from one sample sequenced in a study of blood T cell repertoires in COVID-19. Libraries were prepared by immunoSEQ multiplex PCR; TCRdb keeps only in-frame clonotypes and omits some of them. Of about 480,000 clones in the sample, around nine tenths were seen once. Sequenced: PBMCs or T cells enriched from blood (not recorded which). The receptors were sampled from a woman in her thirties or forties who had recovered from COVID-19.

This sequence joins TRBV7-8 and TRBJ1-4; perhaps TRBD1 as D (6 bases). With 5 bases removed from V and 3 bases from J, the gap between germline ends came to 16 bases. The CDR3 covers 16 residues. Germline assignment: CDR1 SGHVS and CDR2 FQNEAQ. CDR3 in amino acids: CASSLTTGTSNEKLFF. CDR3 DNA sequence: TGTGCCAGCAGCCTTACGACCGGGACATCTAATGAAAAACTGTTTTTT.

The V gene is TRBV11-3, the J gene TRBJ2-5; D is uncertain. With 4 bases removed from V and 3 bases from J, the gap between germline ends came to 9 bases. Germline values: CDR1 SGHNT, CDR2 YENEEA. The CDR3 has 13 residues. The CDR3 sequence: CASSSGIEETQYF. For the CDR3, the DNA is TGTGCCAGCAGCTCGGGTATTGAAGAGACCCAGTACTTC. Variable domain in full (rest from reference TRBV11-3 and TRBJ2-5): EAGVVQSPRYKIIEKKQPVAFWCNPISGHNTLYWYLQNLGQGPELLIRYENEEAVDDSQLPKDRFSAERLKGVDSTLKIQPAELGDSAVYLCASSSGIEETQYFGPGTRLLVL.

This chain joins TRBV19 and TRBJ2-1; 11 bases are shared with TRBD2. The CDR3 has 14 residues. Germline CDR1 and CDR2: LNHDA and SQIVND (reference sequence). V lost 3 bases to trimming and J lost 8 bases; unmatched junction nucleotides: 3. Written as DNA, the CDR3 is TGTGCCAGTAGTATCACTAGCGGGAGACATGAGCAGTTCTTC. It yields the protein CASSITSGRHEQFF.